The clone carrying this T cell receptor beta chain was detected once. The method was immunoSEQ multiplex PCR; TCRdb's version includes in-frame clones alone and lacks a portion of them. The sample contains 150,000 to 200,000 clones, approximately 94% of which appear only once. Germline V gene data show CDR1 as MDHEN and CDR2 as SYDVKM. The CDR3 has 13 amino acids. V was cut by 4 bases and J by 8 bases, with 14 bases left in between. The entry originates in a study of control samples from healthy donors and cancer patients. This chain connects TRBV28 to TRBJ1-2; no firm D call. This TCR derives from a woman between 18 and 30 years old in good health. The sequenced material came from blood. CDR3 sequence: CASSSPGVTGYTF. CDR3 in DNA: TGTGCCAGCAGTTCCCCCGGGGTTACGGGCTACACCTTC.